Each of the 31 T cell receptor beta chains below was sequenced from the same sample in a study of graft-versus-host responses after intestinal transplantation. Here immunoSEQ multiplex PCR was the method, and the copy in TCRdb shows in-frame clones only, minus some. Here the sample spans some 90,000 clones, roughly 89% being singletons. These receptors have no known antigen. The material sequenced was unstimulated CD4+ T cells sorted from spleen or lymph node cells, taken before intestinal transplant. The receptors originated from a human donor who received an intestinal transplant.

This rearrangement joins TRBV28 to TRBJ2-2; TRBD2 agrees at 7 bases. There are 14 residues in the CDR3. The V segment lost 1 base and the J segment 6 bases; nucleotides outside the gene matches: 2. Germline CDR1 and CDR2: MDHEN and SYDVKM. The CDR3 nucleotides are TGTGCCAGCAGTTTATCGGCGGGGGCCGGGGAGCTGTTTTTT. Amino acids: CASSLSAGAGELFF.

The V gene is TRBV5-1, the J gene TRBJ2-4; a weak D match, TRBD2 (5 bases). Trimming left V 0 bases short and J 0 bases short, with 16 bases between. Looked up from germline, CDR1 is SGHRS and CDR2 is YFSETQ. This CDR3 is built from 18 residues. As DNA, the CDR3 is TGCGCCAGCAGCTTGGCTCCCCAAGTAGCGCTAGCCAAAAACATTCAGTACTTC. It is translated as CASSLAPQVALAKNIQYF. The variable domain in full, completed from reference TRBV5-1 and TRBJ2-4, reads KAGVTQTPRYLIKTRGQQVTLSCSPISGHRSVSWYQQTPGQGLQFLFEYFSETQRNKGNFPGRFSGRQFSNSRSEMNVSTLELGDSALYLCASSLAPQVALAKNIQYFGAGTRLSVL.

The chain joins TRBV18 to TRBJ2-1; 8 nucleotides agree with TRBD2. The CDR3 covers 15 residues. Per the germline V gene, CDR1 is KGHSH and CDR2 is LQKENI. V lost 3 bases to trimming and J lost 9 bases; unmatched junction nucleotides: 10. The CDR3 loop reads CASSPKTNGGGEQFF. CDR3 bases: TGTGCCAGCTCACCTAAAACCAACGGGGGGGGTGAGCAGTTCTTC.

The chain carries TRBV19 and TRBJ1-4; no clear D gene. V lost 5 bases, J lost 4 bases, and 8 bases lay in between. This CDR3 region has 13 residues. Germline V lookup: CDR1 LNHDA, CDR2 SQIVND (reference sequence). The CDR3 region has the DNA TGTGCCAGTAGTGGAGACTTTAATGAAAAACTGTTTTTT. Encoded protein: CASSGDFNEKLFF.

The CDR3 loop is CASSEVEATGELFF. The CDR3 DNA follows: TGTGCCAGCAGTGAGGTAGAAGCCACCGGGGAGCTGTTTTTT. The chain employs TRBV2 and TRBJ2-2; D is ambiguous. This CDR3 spans 14 amino acids. Germline CDR1 is SNHLY and CDR2 is FYNNEI. V lost 3 bases, J lost 4 bases, and 9 bases lay in between.

This rearrangement joins TRBV27 to TRBJ1-5; D gene ambiguous. Per the germline V gene, CDR1 is MNHEY and CDR2 is SMNVEV (reference sequence). V lost 1 base and J lost 7, with 11 bases in between. The CDR3 sequence is 14 residues long. The CDR3 DNA reads as TGTGCCAGCAGTTTATATAGGGTAGAGCAGCCCCAGCATTTT. Protein: CASSLYRVEQPQHF.

The chain couples TRBV6-5 to TRBJ2-7; TRBD2 might be the D (5 bases). Per germline, CDR1 MNHEY and CDR2 SVGAGI. This CDR3 is 16 amino acids long. The germline V and J ends were trimmed by 2 bases and 3 bases, with 17 bases remaining between them. The chain's CDR3 is CASSYMSGRGDYEQYF. DNA of the CDR3: TGTGCCAGCAGTTACATGTCAGGACGGGGTGACTACGAGCAGTACTTC.

V gene TRBV6-1 combines with J gene TRBJ2-3, with 8 bases lining up with TRBD1. Unmatched junction bases numbered 9, after V lost 6 bases and J lost 4 bases. Germline V CDR1 and CDR2: MNHNS, SASEGT. This CDR3 contains 15 residues. CDR3 region: CASSLRQGSADTQYF. Here the CDR3 DNA reads TGTGCCAGCAGCCTCAGACAGGGGAGCGCAGATACGCAGTATTTT.

V gene TRBV27 combines with J gene TRBJ1-2; 9 bases map to TRBD1. The V segment lost 6 bases and the J segment 8 bases; nucleotides outside the gene matches: 7. CDR3 length: 13 amino acids. Germline CDR1 and CDR2: MNHEY and SMNVEV (reference sequence). Here the CDR3 reads CASSPQGARGYTF. CDR3 nucleotides: TGTGCCAGCAGCCCACAGGGGGCGAGAGGCTACACCTTC.

The genes are TRBV6-6 and TRBJ2-1, with 13 bases matching TRBD2. Unmatched junction bases numbered 14, after V lost 8 bases and J lost 10 bases. Germline V gene data show CDR1 as MNHNY and CDR2 as SVGAGI (reference sequence). The length of the CDR3 is 16 residues. Here the CDR3 DNA reads TGTGCCAGCCGCCGGACTAGCGGGAGTTCCCCCATGGAGCAGTTCTTC. This gives the protein CASRRTSGSSPMEQFF.

The chain links TRBV5-1 to TRBJ2-5, with a weak D call TRBD1 (5 bases). Trimming pared 9 bases from V and 5 bases from J, leaving 20 bases between. The CDR3 length is 14 residues. The V gene's germline CDR1 is SGHRS and CDR2 YFSETQ. CDR3 sequence: CATRSNGAGETQYF. Written as DNA, the CDR3 is TGCGCCACCAGGTCCAACGGCGCAGGGGAGACCCAGTACTTC. Complete variable domain (other parts from reference TRBV5-1 and TRBJ2-5): KAGVTQTPRYLIKTRGQQVTLSCSPISGHRSVSWYQQTPGQGLQFLFEYFSETQRNKGNFPGRFSGRQFSNSRSEMNVSTLELGDSALYLCATRSNGAGETQYFGPGTRLLVL.

CDR3 residues: CATSRDIGQSYNEQFF. CDR3 bases: TGTGCCACCAGCAGAGATATAGGGCAATCCTACAATGAGCAGTTCTTC. This chain uses TRBV15 with TRBJ2-1; D ambiguous. V gave up 0 bases and J gave up 1 base, with 10 bases separating them. Germline V gene data show CDR1 as LNHNV and CDR2 as YYDKDF (reference sequence). The length of the CDR3 is 16 residues.

The rearrangement joins TRBV7-7 to TRBJ2-7, with D possibly TRBD2 on 5 matching bases. Looked up from germline, CDR1 is SSHAT and CDR2 is FNYEAQ (reference sequence). V lost 2 bases, J lost 2 bases, and 13 bases lay in between. CDR3 length: 15 residues. This CDR3 is CASSLQSGRAYEQYF. The DNA of the CDR3 is TGTGCCAGCAGCTTACAGTCCGGGCGGGCCTACGAGCAGTACTTC.

V gene TRBV7-3 combines with J gene TRBJ2-5, with TRBD2 matching 12 bases. V lost 4 bases to trimming and J lost 3 bases; unmatched junction nucleotides: 3. CDR1 and CDR2 (germline): SGHTA, FQGTGA. The CDR3 is 15 amino acids. The CDR3 DNA reads TGTGCCAGCAGCTCTCGGACTAGCGGGAAAGAGACCCAGTACTTC. Translated: CASSSRTSGKETQYF.

The chain recombines TRBV5-4 with TRBJ2-2; 7 nucleotides agree with TRBD2. This CDR3 is 16 amino acids long. V lost 0 bases and J lost 6; bases outside the gene matches: 8. Per the germline V gene, CDR1 is SGHNT and CDR2 is YYREEE (reference sequence). CDR3 protein: CASSLEGQGGSGELFF. The DNA for the CDR3 is TGTGCCAGCAGCTTGGAGGGGCAGGGAGGGTCCGGGGAGCTGTTTTTT.

The chain combines TRBV5-1 with TRBJ1-2, with TRBD1 matching 8 bases. The CDR3 sequence is 14 residues long. After removal of 1 base from V and 5 bases from J, the junction contained 4 bases not matched to a gene. The germline V gene has CDR1 SGHRS and CDR2 YFSETQ. The CDR3 nucleotides are TGCGCCAGCAGCTTGCAGGGGGCGAATTATGGCTACACCTTC. Amino acids: CASSLQGANYGYTF. Combining the CDR3 with reference TRBV5-1 and TRBJ1-2 gives the whole variable domain KAGVTQTPRYLIKTRGQQVTLSCSPISGHRSVSWYQQTPGQGLQFLFEYFSETQRNKGNFPGRFSGRQFSNSRSEMNVSTLELGDSALYLCASSLQGANYGYTFGSGTRLTVV.

The chain carries TRBV4-1 and TRBJ2-3, with D unclear. The CDR3 is 13 residues long. V was pared by 3 bases and J by 6 bases, with 10 bases between. Germline lookup yields CDR1 MGHRA and CDR2 YSYEKL. The CDR3 reads CASSHTPGDTQYF. The CDR3 DNA is TGCGCCAGCAGCCACACTCCTGGGGATACGCAGTATTTT.

This chain connects TRBV9 to TRBJ2-7; 7 bases align to TRBD1. The CDR3 runs to 15 residues. Germline loops: CDR1 SGDLS, CDR2 YYNGEE. Unmatched junction bases numbered 7, after V lost 0 bases and J lost 4 bases. This chain's CDR3 is CASSVDPQGEYEQYF. The CDR3 DNA reads as TGTGCCAGCAGCGTAGACCCCCAGGGGGAATACGAGCAGTACTTC. Full variable domain (missing parts from reference TRBV9 and TRBJ2-7): DSGVTQTPKHLITATGQRVTLRCSPRSGDLSVYWYQQSLDQGLQFLIQYYNGEERAKGNILERFSAQQFPDLHSELNLSSLELGDSALYFCASSVDPQGEYEQYFGPGTRLTVT.

The gene calls are TRBV5-4 and TRBJ2-7; 9 nucleotides match TRBD1. V was clipped by 5 bases and J by 2 bases; unmatched bases: 8. Germline CDR1 SGHNT, CDR2 YYREEE (reference sequence). This CDR3 comprises 15 residues. The CDR3 spells CASRTRQGGAYEQYF. The CDR3 region has the DNA TGTGCCAGCAGAACGCGACAGGGGGGCGCCTACGAGCAGTACTTC.

This chain uses TRBV6-1 with TRBJ1-5; D is possibly TRBD1 (5 bases). In germline, CDR1 is MNHNS, CDR2 SASEGT. V lost 4 bases and J 6 bases, leaving 19 bases between the germline ends. This CDR3 spans 16 amino acids. The CDR3 DNA is TGTGCCAGCAGTGGGCGTGGGGGGGTTGTAGGTCAGCCCCAGCATTTT. It specifies CASSGRGGVVGQPQHF.

The chain is built from TRBV2 and TRBJ2-2; 7 bases match TRBD1. This CDR3 is 15 amino acids long. Germline V gene data show CDR1 as SNHLY and CDR2 as FYNNEI. The ends lost 5 bases at V and 4 bases at J; junction bases unmatched: 7. CDR3: CASSRIGQVTGELFF. The CDR3 DNA reads TGTGCCAGCAGTAGAATAGGACAGGTCACCGGGGAGCTGTTTTTT. Combining the CDR3 with reference TRBV2 and TRBJ2-2 gives the whole variable domain EPEVTQTPSHQVTQMGQEVILRCVPISNHLYFYWYRQILGQKVEFLVSFYNNEISEKSEIFDDQFSVERPDGSNFTLKIRSTKLEDSAMYFCASSRIGQVTGELFFGEGSRLTVL.

This clone showed up just once. CDR3 nucleotides: TGTGCCAGCAGTTTAGGCAGGGAAGAAAAACTGTTTTTT. This gives the protein CASSLGREEKLFF. The chain has TRBV27 and TRBJ1-4, with D possibly being TRBD1 (5 bases). From germline, CDR1 is MNHEY and CDR2 SMNVEV (reference sequence). V dropped 2 bases and J dropped 8 bases, with 9 bases sitting between them. The CDR3 has 13 residues.

This clone was counted only a few times. The CDR3 region has the DNA TGTGCCAGCAGCTTAGGGGGGGGTAGGGATACGCAGTATTTT. The encoded protein is CASSLGGGRDTQYF. V is TRBV7-2 and J is TRBJ2-3; 7 bases agree with TRBD2. CDR1 SGHTA and CDR2 FQGNSA come from the germline V gene. The length of the CDR3 is 14 residues. V lost 1 base and J lost 6; bases outside the gene matches: 4. Full variable domain (outside the CDR3, taken from reference TRBV7-2 and TRBJ2-3): GAGVSQSPSNKVTEKGKDVELRCDPISGHTALYWYRQSLGQGLEFLIYFQGNSAPDKSGLPSDRFSAERTGGSVSTLTIQRTQQEDSAVYLCASSLGGGRDTQYFGPGTRLTVL.

The gene calls are TRBV25-1 and TRBJ2-3; D not resolved. Germline CDR1 and CDR2: MGHDK and SYGVNS. V was trimmed by 6 bases and J by 2 bases, leaving 15 bases between them. This CDR3 is 15 amino acids long. The CDR3 DNA is TGTGCCAGCAGCGAACTGGGCAGGCCCACAGATACGCAGTATTTT. Translating gives CASSELGRPTDTQYF. Complete variable domain (other parts from reference TRBV25-1 and TRBJ2-3): EADIYQTPRYLVIGTGKKITLECSQTMGHDKMYWYQQDPGMELHLIHYSYGVNSTEKGDLSSESTVSRIRTEHFPLTLESARPSHTSQYLCASSELGRPTDTQYFGPGTRLTVL.

The chain combines TRBV9 with TRBJ2-2; tentative D call: TRBD2 (5 bases). V was trimmed by 3 bases and J by 7 bases, leaving 22 bases between them. The CDR3 spans 17 residues. The germline gives CDR1 SGDLS, CDR2 YYNGEE. This chain's CDR3 is CASSARGLAGWDGELFF. DNA of the CDR3: TGTGCCAGCAGCGCAAGAGGGCTAGCTGGTTGGGACGGGGAGCTGTTTTTT.

The chain employs TRBV15 and TRBJ1-6; a possible D gene is TRBD1 (5 bases). The germline V gene encodes CDR1 LNHNV and CDR2 YYDKDF (reference sequence). V was cut by 0 bases and J by 9 bases, with 9 bases left in between. This CDR3 is 14 amino acids long. CDR3 DNA sequence: TGTGCCACCAGCAGAGATTTCAGGGTTTCACCCCTCCACTTT. Encoded protein: CATSRDFRVSPLHF. The full variable domain, rest sourced from reference TRBV15 and TRBJ1-6, is DAMVIQNPRYQVTQFGKPVTLSCSQTLNHNVMYWYQQKSSQAPKLLFHYYDKDFNNEADTPDNFQSRRPNTSFCFLDIRSPGLGDTAMYLCATSRDFRVSPLHFGNGTRLTVT.

This chain joins TRBV19 and TRBJ1-1; TRBD1 is a possible D gene (6 bases). The CDR3 covers 13 residues. V was pared by 6 bases and J by 1 base, with 9 bases between. Germline CDR1 LNHDA, CDR2 SQIVND (reference sequence). CDR3 coding DNA: TGTGCCAGTAGCGTGACAGGGAACACTGAAGCTTTCTTT. Translation gives CASSVTGNTEAFF.

In its sample, this clone was seen a few times. V and J are TRBV30 and TRBJ1-2; tentative D call: TRBD1 (6 bases). The germline V gene encodes CDR1 GTSNPN and CDR2 SVGIG (reference sequence). The V and J ends lost 5 bases and 3 bases respectively, with 16 bases between them. The CDR3 covers 14 residues. The DNA of the CDR3 is TGTGCCTGGGGCGGGGGGCGTGGGTACTATGGCTACACCTTC. Encoded protein: CAWGGGRGYYGYTF.

The chain recombines TRBV5-1 with TRBJ1-2; D is undetermined. Germline V gene lookup returns CDR1 SGHRS and CDR2 YFSETQ. Trimming removed 4 bases at V and 2 bases at J, with 9 bases between. The CDR3 length is 13 residues. The CDR3 DNA sequence: TGCGCCAGCAGCGCACAGAGCAACTATGGCTACACCTTC. This sequence encodes CASSAQSNYGYTF. The complete variable domain, with remaining parts taken from reference TRBV5-1 and TRBJ1-2, reads KAGVTQTPRYLIKTRGQQVTLSCSPISGHRSVSWYQQTPGQGLQFLFEYFSETQRNKGNFPGRFSGRQFSNSRSEMNVSTLELGDSALYLCASSAQSNYGYTFGSGTRLTVV.

On this clone itself: Other DNA sequences in this sample translate to the same CDR3. This chain links TRBV10-2 with TRBJ2-1; D is perhaps TRBD2 (5 bases). From germline, CDR1 is WSHSY and CDR2 SAAADI. V gave up 7 bases and J gave up 3 bases, with 25 bases separating them. CDR3 length equals 18 residues. CDR3 region: CASIVMAGGNPFYNEQFF. The CDR3 DNA is TGCGCCAGCATAGTCATGGCAGGAGGAAACCCTTTCTACAATGAGCAGTTCTTC.

The chain carries TRBV30 and TRBJ1-2; 7 bases are shared with TRBD1. The CDR3 is 13 residues long. Trimming took 4 bases from V and 6 from J; bases not matched to a gene: 8. Germline CDR1 reads GTSNPN; CDR2 reads SVGIG (reference sequence). The CDR3, as DNA: TGTGCCTGGACCCCGACAGGGTGGGATGGCTACACCTTC. Translation gives CAWTPTGWDGYTF.